These T cell receptor beta chains were read from a single sample in a study of cytotoxic CD8 clonotypes in ibrutinib-treated CLL. This table comes from immunoSEQ multiplex PCR, and its TCRdb copy is limited to in-frame clones, with some not included. The repertoire holds about 44,000 clones, with roughly 69% as singletons. Source: PBMCs, taken after 12 months of ibrutinib treatment. These receptors came from a human donor with chronic lymphocytic leukemia. The CDR3 runs from the conserved cysteine through the conserved F or W. The D gene is left open where the match is weak.

v_gene	j_gene	d_gene	CDR3aa
TRBV28	TRBJ1-1	-	CASSTPPPENTEAFF
TRBV9	TRBJ1-2	TRBD1	CASSDDRGYGYTF
TRBV5-4	TRBJ2-7	-	CASSLDGGTYEQYF
TRBV7-9	TRBJ2-3	-	CASLGRTDTQYF
TRBV6-1	TRBJ1-1	-	CASSTYTEAFF
TRBV5-4	TRBJ2-2	-	CASSSGPGMWTGELFF
TRBV28	TRBJ1-5	-	CASSTPTGINQPQHF
TRBV5-4	TRBJ2-1	-	CASSSPGTTYNEQFF
TRBV12-5	TRBJ2-7	TRBD1	CASGLTSGTGAPYEQYF
TRBV11-1	TRBJ1-2	-	CASSSGTDNYGYTF
TRBV6-5	TRBJ1-2	-	CASSYTRSRRSYGYTF
TRBV28	TRBJ1-3	-	CASSIRSGNTIYF
TRBV6-5	TRBJ2-1	TRBD2	CASSHLAGRDNEQFF
TRBV28	TRBJ2-7	-	CASSPGQYEQYF
TRBV10-3	TRBJ2-1	TRBD1	CAISERTGGADNEQFF
TRBV27	TRBJ2-7	-	CASSGFGEQYF
TRBV10-1	TRBJ1-4	-	CASSDPREGGNEKLFF
TRBV12-5	TRBJ2-1	-	CASGSPPSHEQFF
TRBV28	TRBJ2-1	TRBD1	CASSPGQGSYNEQFF
TRBV6-1	TRBJ2-4	-	CASSESRGNIQYF
TRBV6-6	TRBJ2-5	TRBD2	CASSYGGVQETQYF
TRBV30	TRBJ2-5	TRBD2	CAWARDYQETQYF